The next 21 T cell receptor beta chains were all read from a single sample in a study of shared clonotypes between healthy human individuals. Using immunoSEQ multiplex PCR, the repertoire was profiled, and TCRdb retains in-frame clones only, with some absent. The profile covers just over 2,000,000 clones, with 85% to 95% appearing a single time and 0.1% to 0.15% taken by the ten largest. The specimen sequenced was naive CD4+ T cells sorted from blood. The sample's subset: CD45RA+ positively selected. These receptors originate from a man in his late teens or twenties in good health.

Points on this clone: The sample contains more than one DNA sequence encoding this CDR3. The chain joins TRBV6-1 to TRBJ2-3; no definite D call. V was shortened by 1 base and J by 4 bases, with 6 bases between the two germline ends. From germline, CDR1 is MNHNS and CDR2 SASEGT. The CDR3 has 13 amino acids. Here the CDR3 DNA reads TGTGCCAGCAGTGAAGGGTCCCCAGATACGCAGTATTTT. Its translation: CASSEGSPDTQYF.

This chain joins TRBV6-5 and TRBJ1-2; TRBD1 matches 7 bases. The CDR3 covers 15 residues. V trimming: 2 bases; J trimming: 4 bases; junction bases outside the gene matches: 7. CDR1 MNHEY and CDR2 SVGAGI come from the germline V gene. The CDR3 reads CASSYPKQGIYGYTF. CDR3 nucleotide sequence: TGTGCCAGCAGTTACCCAAAACAGGGGATCTATGGCTACACCTTC.

The gene calls are TRBV10-3 and TRBJ1-1, with D tentatively TRBD1 (5 bases). The length of the CDR3 is 13 residues. The germline gives CDR1 ENHRY, CDR2 SYGVKD. V lost 4 bases to trimming and J lost 0 bases, with 6 bases between them. This CDR3 is CAISGQLNTEAFF. The CDR3 region has the DNA TGTGCCATCAGTGGACAGTTGAACACTGAAGCTTTCTTT.

This sequence joins TRBV5-1 and TRBJ2-7, with D uncertain. Germline V lookup: CDR1 SGHRS, CDR2 YFSETQ. The CDR3 length is 15 residues. V was shortened by 0 bases and J by 5 bases, with 15 bases between the two germline ends. CDR3: CASSLGHPPRHEQYF. CDR3 DNA: TGCGCCAGCAGCTTGGGCCATCCGCCCCGTCACGAGCAGTACTTC.

This chain links TRBV28 with TRBJ2-7; 7 nucleotides match TRBD1. CDR1 and CDR2 (germline): MDHEN, SYDVKM. The CDR3 is made up of 14 amino acids. The J segment lost 2 bases and the V segment lost 6 bases, leaving 7 bases of the junction unmatched. CDR3 DNA: TGTGCCAGCAGGACCACCACAGGGGCCTACGAGCAGTACTTC. Translation: CASRTTTGAYEQYF.

The chain carries TRBV15 and TRBJ1-3; 8 nucleotides align to TRBD1. Germline-derived CDR1 and CDR2 are LNHNV and YYDKDF (reference sequence). The CDR3 runs 15 residues. The trim removed 1 base at V and 8 bases at J, leaving 7 bases unmatched. The CDR3 here is CATSRGGQGEHTIYF. The DNA of the CDR3 is TGTGCCACCAGCAGAGGAGGACAGGGTGAACACACCATATATTTT.

The chain carries TRBV6-5 and TRBJ2-5, with 7 positions matching TRBD2. The CDR3 runs to 12 residues. Per the germline V gene, CDR1 is MNHEY and CDR2 is SVGAGI. The trim removed 11 bases at V and 5 bases at J, leaving 8 bases unmatched. The chain's CDR3 is CASGGRVETQYF. CDR3 coding DNA: TGTGCCTCCGGAGGGAGGGTCGAGACCCAGTACTTC.

The chain links TRBV6-5 to TRBJ2-7; 9 positions agree with TRBD2. V lost 0 bases and J lost 6; bases outside the gene matches: 6. The CDR3 covers 15 residues. The germline V gene has CDR1 MNHEY and CDR2 SVGAGI. The CDR3 sequence: CASSYSTSGFPEQYF. The CDR3, as DNA: TGTGCCAGCAGTTACTCGACTAGCGGATTTCCCGAGCAGTACTTC.

V and J are TRBV7-9 and TRBJ2-5; D remains unclear. The CDR3 covers 15 residues. CDR1 and CDR2 (germline): SEHNR, FQNEAQ (reference sequence). V lost 5 bases and J lost 2, with 15 bases in between. The chain's CDR3 is CASSPGDINQETQYF. Written as DNA, the CDR3 is TGTGCCAGCAGCCCGGGCGATATTAATCAAGAGACCCAGTACTTC.

The chain carries TRBV27 and TRBJ2-5, with 13 bases matching TRBD2. CDR1 is MNHEY and CDR2 is SMNVEV in the germline V gene (reference sequence). The CDR3 covers 17 residues. J lost 2 bases, V lost 3 bases, and 6 bases had no gene match. The CDR3 sequence is CASSFGLTSGGQETQYF. CDR3 coding DNA: TGTGCCAGCAGTTTTGGATTGACTAGCGGGGGGCAAGAGACCCAGTACTTC.

As to this clone: This could be a read error, since a much larger clone is one nucleotide away. The rearrangement links TRBV4-2 to TRBJ2-7; TRBD2 might be the D (5 bases). Germline V gene data show CDR1 as LGHNA and CDR2 as YNFKEQ. The CDR3 covers 18 residues. The DNA for the CDR3 is TGTGCCAGCAGCCAAGATGGGGAGTCAATTGCGGTTGGGAGAGAGCGGTACTTC. This gives the protein CASSQDGESIAVGRERYF.

This sequence joins TRBV5-1 and TRBJ2-7; tentative D call: TRBD1 (6 bases). This CDR3 region has 15 residues. Trimming removed 0 bases at V and 2 bases at J, with 12 bases between. Germline loops: CDR1 SGHRS, CDR2 YFSETQ. CDR3 DNA sequence: TGCGCCAGCAGCTTGGGGGTTCAGGGGACCTACGAGCAGTACTTC. This codes for CASSLGVQGTYEQYF.

CDR3 nucleotides: TGTGCCAGCAGCGTAGAGAGGGGATGGAAGACCGGGGAGCTGTTTTTT. It translates to CASSVERGWKTGELFF. The chain couples TRBV9 to TRBJ2-2, with D possibly being TRBD1 or TRBD2 (5 bases each). The CDR3 is 16 amino acids. CDR1 is SGDLS and CDR2 is YYNGEE in the germline V gene. V lost 0 bases to trimming and J lost 5 bases, with 14 bases between them.

Here the CDR3 reads CASSSPRGGDEQYF. The CDR3 DNA reads TGTGCCAGCAGCTCCCCCCGGGGGGGCGACGAGCAGTACTTC. The genes are TRBV5-4 and TRBJ2-7; TRBD2 matches at 8 bases. There are 14 residues in the CDR3. Germline assignment: CDR1 SGHNT and CDR2 YYREEE (reference sequence). The V gene end was trimmed by 3 bases and the J gene end by 5 bases; junction bases not matched to a gene: 7. The full variable domain, in which reference TRBV5-4 and TRBJ2-7 provide the parts outside the CDR3, is ETGVTQSPTHLIKTRGQQVTLRCSSQSGHNTVSWYQQALGQGPQFIFQYYREEENGRGNFPPRFSGLQFPNYSSELNVNALELDDSALYLCASSSPRGGDEQYFGPGTRLTVT.

As regards this clone: Other DNA sequences from this sample encode an identical CDR3 as well. V usage is TRBV6-1 and J usage is TRBJ1-2, with D unclear. This CDR3 region has 14 residues. In germline, CDR1 is MNHNS, CDR2 SASEGT. V lost 1 base and J lost 4, with 10 bases in between. The CDR3 DNA reads as TGTGCCAGCAGTGAAGTCAGCGGAGGCTATGGCTACACCTTC. The encoded protein is CASSEVSGGYGYTF.

This rearrangement joins TRBV6-1 to TRBJ2-3; no firm D call. Germline CDR1 MNHNS, CDR2 SASEGT. Trimming left V 4 bases short and J 0 bases short, with 5 bases between. This CDR3 has 13 amino acids. CDR3 loop: CASSAPSTDTQYF. CDR3 in DNA: TGTGCCAGCAGTGCCCCTAGCACAGATACGCAGTATTTT.

This rearrangement joins TRBV30 to TRBJ2-3; D call uncertain. CDR1 is GTSNPN, CDR2 SVGIG, per germline (reference sequence). V lost 4 bases, J lost 2 bases, and 7 bases lay in between. The CDR3 extends over 12 amino acids. The CDR3 DNA sequence: TGTGCCTGGAAGCGCTCCACAGATACGCAGTATTTT. It codes for CAWKRSTDTQYF. Looking up the rest from reference TRBV30 and TRBJ2-3 gives the full variable domain: SQTIHQWPATLVQPVGSPLSLECTVEGTSNPNLYWYRQAAGRGLQLLFYSVGIGQISSEVPQNLSASRPQDRQFILSSKKLLLSDSGFYLCAWKRSTDTQYFGPGTRLTVL.

The CDR3 sequence is CASRRGTLTGELFF. CDR3 nucleotide sequence: TGTGCCAGCAGACGGGGCACCCTCACCGGGGAGCTGTTTTTT. The chain combines TRBV6-5 with TRBJ2-2; D may be TRBD1 or TRBD2 (5 bases each). Trimming pared 6 bases from V and 4 bases from J, leaving 12 bases between. Looked up from germline, CDR1 is MNHEY and CDR2 is SVGAGI. CDR3 length equals 14 residues.

This clone occurred once. The chain uses TRBV5-6 and TRBJ2-7; 7 bases map to TRBD1. CDR3 length equals 13 residues. With 4 bases clipped from V and 3 bases from J, the junction kept 4 bases outside the gene matches. Germline CDR1 is SGHDT and CDR2 is YYEEEE. The CDR3 protein is CASSIRQGYEQYF. The CDR3 DNA sequence: TGTGCCAGCAGCATTCGACAGGGCTACGAGCAGTACTTC.

Comment on this clone: Other nucleotide sequences from this sample produce the same CDR3. V gene TRBV10-3 combines with J gene TRBJ2-7; possibly TRBD2 for D (6 bases). V shed 4 bases and J shed 2 bases, with 9 bases lying between them. Germline assignment: CDR1 ENHRY and CDR2 SYGVKD. The CDR3 runs 13 residues. CDR3 sequence: CAISGGTAYEQYF. The CDR3 DNA follows: TGTGCCATCAGTGGCGGGACGGCCTACGAGCAGTACTTC.

The rearrangement links TRBV10-3 to TRBJ1-5; maybe TRBD1 (6 bases). The length of the CDR3 is 15 residues. V dropped 2 bases and J dropped 4 bases, with 12 bases sitting between them. The germline gives CDR1 ENHRY, CDR2 SYGVKD. CDR3 in DNA: TGTGCCATCAGTGAGGTTGGGGGCGGAAATCAGCCCCAGCATTTT. It specifies CAISEVGGGNQPQHF.